Presented here are 28 T cell receptor beta chains from one specimen sequenced in a study of shared clonotypes between healthy human individuals (dated by TCRdb to about 2020). Library creation used the immunoSEQ multiplex PCR assay. TCRdb obtained this table from immuneACCESS and retained in-frame rearrangements with V and J assigned. These tables miss some clones; where compared with another copy, unresolved V genes account for less than half of the shortfall, and the remainder is unexplained. The sample contains under 600,000 clones, around 78% of them found a single time. The top ten clones comprise about 11% of the sample. The sequencing sample was made of PBMCs. Source of these receptors: a woman aged 40 to 50 in good health. Some clones in this sample may be carry-over from other donors' samples.

The V and J genes are TRBV5-1 and TRBJ2-7; a weak D match, TRBD1 (5 bases). CDR3 length equals 13 residues. With 0 bases removed from V and 12 bases from J, the gap between germline ends came to 16 bases. The germline V gene has CDR1 SGHRS and CDR2 YFSETQ. Here the CDR3 DNA reads TGCGCCAGCAGCTTGGCTGGACAATCTCGGTCGTACTTC. Protein sequence: CASSLAGQSRSYF.

The chain is built from TRBV19 and TRBJ1-2; a possible D gene is TRBD1 (6 bases). This CDR3 comprises 14 residues. CDR1 LNHDA and CDR2 SQIVND come from the germline V gene (reference sequence). CDR3: CAYSRDTRNYGYTF. CDR3 bases: TGTGCATACAGCCGGGACACACGGAACTATGGCTACACCTTC.

V gene TRBV29-1 combines with J gene TRBJ1-1, with 9 bases identical to TRBD1. Germline trimming cut 4 bases from V and 4 bases from J; bases unmatched to any gene: 4. Germline loops: CDR1 SQVTM, CDR2 ANQGSEA. The CDR3 is 13 amino acids. As DNA, the CDR3 is TGCAGCGTTGGAACAGGGGGCTCCACTGAAGCTTTCTTT. It codes for CSVGTGGSTEAFF.

A word on this clone: A read error may be the cause here, since a much bigger clone is one base away. The chain combines TRBV19 with TRBJ2-5; tentatively, D is TRBD1 (5 bases). Germline assignment: CDR1 LNHDA and CDR2 SQIVND (reference sequence). Trimming left V 5 bases short and J 5 bases short, with 12 bases between. The CDR3 consists of 13 residues. The CDR3 sequence: CASSSGPRETQYF. The CDR3 nucleotides read TGTGCCAGTAGTTCAGGGCCCAGGGAGACCCAGTACTTC.

To note about this clone: This sequence may be a read error, since a much larger clone differs from it by one base. The rearrangement links TRBV7-9 to TRBJ1-5; D unclear. This CDR3 has 13 amino acids. The V end lost 1 base, the J end lost 6 bases, and 7 bases lay between the germline ends. Germline CDR1 SEHNR, CDR2 FQNEAQ (reference sequence). This CDR3 is CASSLELGQPQHF. The CDR3 DNA reads as TGTGCCAGCAGCTTAGAGTTGGGTCAGCCCCAGCATTTT.

The sample holds a few counts of this clone. The same CDR3 arises from other DNA sequences in this sample as well. The CDR3 loop is CASTRPWTPYSNQPQHF. In DNA form, the CDR3 reads TGTGCCAGCACCCGACCCTGGACACCCTATAGCAATCAGCCCCAGCATTTT. The rearrangement links TRBV28 to TRBJ1-5, with TRBD1 as a possible D gene (5 bases). The CDR3 runs 17 residues. Germline V gives CDR1 MDHEN, CDR2 SYDVKM. Between the trimmed V and J ends, which lost 7 bases and 0 bases, there was a span of 19 bases.

The chain has TRBV19 and TRBJ2-4; 10 bases fit TRBD2. V was clipped by 6 bases and J by 5 bases; unmatched bases: 7. CDR3 length: 15 amino acids. The V gene's germline CDR1 is LNHDA and CDR2 SQIVND (reference sequence). The CDR3 sequence is CASRGLAAPQNIQYF. Written as DNA, the CDR3 is TGTGCCAGTAGAGGACTAGCGGCTCCTCAAAACATTCAGTACTTC. Full variable domain (outside the CDR3, taken from reference TRBV19 and TRBJ2-4): DGGITQSPKYLFRKEGQNVTLSCEQNLNHDAMYWYRQDPGQGLRLIYYSQIVNDFQKGDIAEGYSVSREKKESFPLTVTSAQKNPTAFYLCASRGLAAPQNIQYFGAGTRLSVL.

The chain links TRBV18 to TRBJ2-1; 8 bases line up with TRBD1. After removal of 0 bases from V and 4 bases from J, the junction contained 5 bases not matched to a gene. This CDR3 region has 16 residues. Germline V gene data show CDR1 as KGHSH and CDR2 as LQKENI. CDR3 amino acids: CASSPPQGAIYNEQFF. CDR3 coding DNA: TGTGCCAGCTCACCACCTCAGGGGGCGATTTACAATGAGCAGTTCTTC. Complete variable domain (other parts from reference TRBV18 and TRBJ2-1): NAGVMQNPRHLVRRRGQEARLRCSPMKGHSHVYWYRQLPEEGLKFMVYLQKENIIDESGMPKERFSAEFPKEGPSILRIQQVVRGDSAAYFCASSPPQGAIYNEQFFGPGTRLTVL.

The J gene is TRBJ2-7, the V gene TRBV28; TRBD1 is a possible D gene (6 bases). Germline V gene sequence: CDR1 MDHEN, CDR2 SYDVKM. V was clipped by 3 bases and J by 3 bases, with 15 bases between them. The CDR3 is 15 amino acids. In DNA, the CDR3 is TGTGCCAGCAGTTTGTCTGCAGGGGCCCACTACGAGCAGTACTTC. Translating it yields CASSLSAGAHYEQYF.

V is TRBV28 and J is TRBJ2-5, with D possibly matching TRBD1 (5 bases). Germline V CDR1 and CDR2: MDHEN, SYDVKM. Trimming stripped 2 bases from V and 5 bases from J, with 12 bases between. The CDR3 contains 14 residues. The CDR3 nucleotides are TGTGCCAGCAGTTTACCGCAGGGTGAGGAGACCCAGTACTTC. It translates to CASSLPQGEETQYF.

The chain has TRBV30 and TRBJ2-2; 8 nucleotides agree with TRBD2. The trim removed 3 bases at V and 3 bases at J, leaving 3 bases unmatched. The germline CDR1 and CDR2 sequences are GTSNPN and SVGIG (reference sequence). The CDR3 length is 14 residues. Here the CDR3 reads CAWRAGGHTGELFF. The CDR3 coding sequence is TGTGCCTGGAGGGCGGGAGGACACACCGGGGAGCTGTTTTTT.

A note on this clone: Within the sample, other DNA sequences also encode this same CDR3. J is TRBJ2-3 and V is TRBV7-9; D remains unclear. CDR1 and CDR2 (germline): SEHNR, FQNEAQ (reference sequence). The germline V and J ends were trimmed by 5 bases and 2 bases, with 5 bases remaining between them. This CDR3 contains 12 residues. DNA for the CDR3: TGTGCCAGCAGCCGATCCACAGATACGCAGTATTTT. It codes for CASSRSTDTQYF.

The chain links TRBV6-4 to TRBJ2-6, with D perhaps being TRBD1 or TRBD2 (5 bases each). The CDR3 is 17 residues long. The V end lost 4 bases, the J end lost 2 bases, and 15 bases lay between the germline ends. Germline CDR1 reads MRHNA; CDR2 reads SNTAGT. CDR3 protein: CASSADGALAGANVLTF. DNA of the CDR3: TGTGCCAGCAGTGCGGACGGGGCTTTAGCTGGGGCCAACGTCCTGACTTTC.

The chain links TRBV28 to TRBJ1-5, with a possible D match to TRBD1 (5 bases). Germline lookup yields CDR1 MDHEN and CDR2 SYDVKM. The CDR3 sequence is 18 residues long. The V and J ends lost 7 bases and 6 bases respectively, with 28 bases between them. The CDR3 sequence: CASTQNTPPGPGSQPQHF. CDR3 coding DNA: TGTGCCAGCACCCAAAACACCCCTCCAGGGCCGGGATCTCAGCCCCAGCATTTT.

V gene TRBV28 combines with J gene TRBJ1-5; 9 positions match TRBD1. Germline lookup yields CDR1 MDHEN and CDR2 SYDVKM. Germline trimming cut 3 bases from V and 6 bases from J; bases unmatched to any gene: 6. The CDR3 is 15 amino acids. The CDR3 region is CASSFYRGQGQPQHF. CDR3 bases: TGTGCCAGCAGTTTTTACAGGGGGCAGGGTCAGCCCCAGCATTTT.

The chain couples TRBV6-5 to TRBJ1-2; TRBD1 matches at 9 bases. Per the germline V gene, CDR1 is MNHEY and CDR2 is SVGAGI. With V trimmed by 2 bases and J by 4 bases, 5 bases remained unmatched. This CDR3 is 15 amino acids long. In nucleotides, the CDR3 is TGTGCCAGCAGTTACCAGGGACAGGGAGCCTATGGCTACACCTTC. Its translation is CASSYQGQGAYGYTF.

The rearrangement links TRBV18 to TRBJ2-3; D remains ambiguous. Germline CDR1 reads KGHSH; CDR2 reads LQKENI. V lost 0 bases and J 1 base, leaving 5 bases between the germline ends. CDR3 length equals 14 residues. CDR3 residues: CASSPPFGTDTQYF. The CDR3 DNA is TGTGCCAGCTCACCACCTTTTGGCACAGATACGCAGTATTTT.

The rearrangement links TRBV19 to TRBJ1-5, with D unclear. CDR1 and CDR2 (germline): LNHDA, SQIVND (reference sequence). The CDR3 has 12 amino acids. The V end was cut by 5 bases, the J end by 4 bases, with 6 bases between. CDR3 in amino acids: CASSPGNQPQHF. DNA of the CDR3: TGTGCCAGTAGTCCAGGAAATCAGCCCCAGCATTTT.

This clone was seen once. The DNA for the CDR3 is TGTGCCAGCAGTCCAACTATACGCTATGGCTACACCTTC. Translation gives CASSPTIRYGYTF. This chain connects TRBV27 to TRBJ1-2; D call uncertain. Trimming cost V 5 bases and J 4 bases, with 11 bases left between them. Looked up from germline, CDR1 is MNHEY and CDR2 is SMNVEV (reference sequence). This CDR3 region has 13 residues.

This clone showed up just a few times. CDR3 loop: CASSTRQGANGYTF. The CDR3 bases are TGTGCCAGCAGCACCCGACAGGGGGCGAATGGCTACACCTTC. The chain recombines TRBV7-2 with TRBJ1-2; 10 bases agree with TRBD1. CDR3 length: 14 amino acids. The germline V gene has CDR1 SGHTA and CDR2 FQGNSA. The V and J ends lost 5 bases and 6 bases, in that order; junction bases with no gene match: 6.

This chain joins TRBV28 and TRBJ2-2, with 7 bases matching TRBD1. Germline loops: CDR1 MDHEN, CDR2 SYDVKM. CDR3 size: 14 residues. V trimming: 3 bases; J trimming: 4 bases; junction bases outside the gene matches: 2. CDR3 region: CASSFPGGTGELFF. The CDR3 bases are TGTGCCAGCAGTTTCCCAGGGGGCACCGGGGAGCTGTTTTTT. Looking up the rest from reference TRBV28 and TRBJ2-2 gives the full variable domain: DVKVTQSSRYLVKRTGEKVFLECVQDMDHENMFWYRQDPGLGLRLIYFSYDVKMKEKGDIPEGYSVSREKKERFSLILESASTNQTSMYLCASSFPGGTGELFFGEGSRLTVL.

The V gene is TRBV15, the J gene TRBJ1-5; no firm D call. Germline values: CDR1 LNHNV, CDR2 YYDKDF (reference sequence). V gave up 0 bases and J gave up 4 bases, with 10 bases separating them. The CDR3 is 15 amino acids. CDR3 loop: CATSRDESVNQPQHF. The CDR3 DNA sequence: TGTGCCACCAGCAGAGATGAGTCAGTAAATCAGCCCCAGCATTTT.

V is TRBV19 and J is TRBJ1-1; possibly TRBD1 for D (6 bases). The V and J ends lost 8 bases and 4 bases respectively, with 17 bases between them. The CDR3 extends over 14 amino acids. Germline CDR1 reads LNHDA; CDR2 reads SQIVND (reference sequence). CDR3 region: CASSPLDSLTEAFF. For the CDR3, the DNA is TGTGCCAGTTCTCCCTTGGACAGCCTCACTGAAGCTTTCTTT.

V usage is TRBV11-2 and J usage is TRBJ2-5, with 16 bases identical to TRBD2. This CDR3 comprises 18 residues. Germline V gene lookup returns CDR1 SGHAT and CDR2 FQNNGV. Trimming cost V 4 bases and J 2 bases; bases outside gene matches: 7. This chain's CDR3 is CASSSGTSGRAEQETQYF. The CDR3, as DNA: TGTGCCAGCAGCTCGGGGACTAGCGGGAGGGCCGAGCAAGAGACCCAGTACTTC. Full variable domain (outside the CDR3, taken from reference TRBV11-2 and TRBJ2-5): EAGVAQSPRYKIIEKRQSVAFWCNPISGHATLYWYQQILGQGPKLLIQFQNNGVVDDSQLPKDRFSAERLKGVDSTLKIQPAKLEDSAVYLCASSSGTSGRAEQETQYFGPGTRLLVL.

The rearrangement joins TRBV6-1 to TRBJ2-7; TRBD1 matches at 9 bases. CDR3 length equals 15 residues. Germline V gene lookup returns CDR1 MNHNS and CDR2 SASEGT. The J segment lost 2 bases and the V segment lost 5 bases, leaving 7 bases of the junction unmatched. The CDR3 is CASSPAGTGTYEQYF. The CDR3 bases are TGTGCCAGCAGTCCGGCCGGGACAGGGACCTACGAGCAGTACTTC.

The chain employs TRBV7-9 and TRBJ1-4; D unresolved. The germline V gene has CDR1 SEHNR and CDR2 FQNEAQ (reference sequence). CDR3 size: 11 residues. Trimming removed 5 bases at V and 8 bases at J, with 6 bases between. The DNA of the CDR3 is TGTGCCAGCAGCGCCCGGGAAAAACTGTTTTTT. Translating it yields CASSAREKLFF.

Worth noting for this clone: The junction shows a germline mismatch at one end, possibly a read error. The identical CDR3 is also encoded by other nucleotide sequences in the sample. The chain has TRBV28 and TRBJ1-2, with D uncertain. This CDR3 is 13 amino acids long. Per germline, CDR1 MDHEN and CDR2 SYDVKM. The CDR3 spells CASTLRGAGGYTF. Here the CDR3 DNA reads TGTGCCAGCACTTTACGGGGAGCCGGTGGCTACACCTTC.

The sample holds one count of this clone. The V and J genes are TRBV5-1 and TRBJ2-2; 12 nucleotides match TRBD2. V lost 2 bases to trimming and J lost 5 bases; unmatched junction nucleotides: 4. The CDR3 is 16 amino acids. CDR1 and CDR2 (germline): SGHRS, YFSETQ. CDR3 sequence: CASSLGLAGRTGELFF. The CDR3 DNA reads as TGCGCCAGCAGCTTAGGACTAGCGGGACGAACCGGGGAGCTGTTTTTT.